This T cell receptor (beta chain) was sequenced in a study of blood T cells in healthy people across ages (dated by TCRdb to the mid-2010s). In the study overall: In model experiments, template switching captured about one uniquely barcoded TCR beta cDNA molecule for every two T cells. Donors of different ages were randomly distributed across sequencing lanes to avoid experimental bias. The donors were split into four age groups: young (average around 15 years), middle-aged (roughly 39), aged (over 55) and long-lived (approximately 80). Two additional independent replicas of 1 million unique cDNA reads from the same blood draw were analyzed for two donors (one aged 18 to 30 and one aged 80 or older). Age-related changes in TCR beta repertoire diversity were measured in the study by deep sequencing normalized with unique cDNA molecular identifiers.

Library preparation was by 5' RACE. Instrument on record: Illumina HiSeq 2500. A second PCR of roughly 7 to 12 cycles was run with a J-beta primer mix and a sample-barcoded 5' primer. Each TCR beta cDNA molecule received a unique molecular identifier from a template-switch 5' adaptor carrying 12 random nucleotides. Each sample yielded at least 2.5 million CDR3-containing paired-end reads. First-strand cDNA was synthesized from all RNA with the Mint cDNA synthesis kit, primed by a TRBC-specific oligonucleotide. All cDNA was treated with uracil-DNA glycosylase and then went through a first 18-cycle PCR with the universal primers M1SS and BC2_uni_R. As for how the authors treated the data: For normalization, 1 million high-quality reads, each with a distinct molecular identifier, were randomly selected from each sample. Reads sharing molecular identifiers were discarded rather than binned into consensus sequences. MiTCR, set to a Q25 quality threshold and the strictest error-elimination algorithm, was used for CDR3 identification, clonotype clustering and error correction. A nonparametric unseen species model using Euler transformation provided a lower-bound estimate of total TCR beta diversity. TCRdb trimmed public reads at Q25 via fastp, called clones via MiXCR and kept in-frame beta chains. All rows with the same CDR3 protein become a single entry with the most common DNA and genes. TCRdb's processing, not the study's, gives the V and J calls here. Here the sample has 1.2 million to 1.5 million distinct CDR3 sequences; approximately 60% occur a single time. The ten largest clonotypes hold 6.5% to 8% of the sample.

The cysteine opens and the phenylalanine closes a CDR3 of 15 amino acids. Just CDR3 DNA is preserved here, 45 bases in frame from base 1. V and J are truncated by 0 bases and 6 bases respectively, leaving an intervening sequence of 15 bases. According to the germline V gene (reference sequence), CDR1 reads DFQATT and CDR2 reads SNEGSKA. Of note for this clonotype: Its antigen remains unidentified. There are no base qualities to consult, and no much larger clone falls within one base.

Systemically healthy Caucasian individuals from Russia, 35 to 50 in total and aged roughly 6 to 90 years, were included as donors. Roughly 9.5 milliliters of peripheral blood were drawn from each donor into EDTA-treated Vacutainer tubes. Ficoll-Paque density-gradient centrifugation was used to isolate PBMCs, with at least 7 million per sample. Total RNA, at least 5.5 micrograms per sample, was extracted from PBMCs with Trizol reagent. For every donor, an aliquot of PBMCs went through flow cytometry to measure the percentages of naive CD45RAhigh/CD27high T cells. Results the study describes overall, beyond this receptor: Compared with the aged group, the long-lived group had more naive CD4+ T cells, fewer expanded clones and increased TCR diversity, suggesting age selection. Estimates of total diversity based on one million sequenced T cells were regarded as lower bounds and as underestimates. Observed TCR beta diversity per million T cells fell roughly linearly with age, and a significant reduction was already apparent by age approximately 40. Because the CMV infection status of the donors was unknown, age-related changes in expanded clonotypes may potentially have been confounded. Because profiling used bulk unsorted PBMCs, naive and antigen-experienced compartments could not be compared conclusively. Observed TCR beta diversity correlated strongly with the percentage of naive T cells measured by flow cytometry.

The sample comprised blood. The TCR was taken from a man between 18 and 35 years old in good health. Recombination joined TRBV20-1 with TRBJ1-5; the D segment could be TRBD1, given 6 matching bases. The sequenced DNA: TGCAGTGCTAGAGATTTTGGGGGCCCGGTTCAGCCCCAGCATTTT. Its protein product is CSARDFGGPVQPQHF.